This TCR beta chain was sequenced during a study of shared clonotypes between healthy human individuals. Across the whole study: Samples came from a couple of female and a few male donors aged 18 to 49. Per donor, CD8 memory used one plate, CD8 naive used two, CD4 memory used three and CD4 naive used three.

General study findings and limits: Sequencing depth was expected to influence donor clonotype sharing.

Turning to this clone: No antigen is known for it.

Assay used: immunoSEQ multiplex PCR; TCRdb lists only in-frame clones, some missing. This sample carries about 980,000 clones, approximately 76% of them seen once, and the ten largest clones take approximately 1.5%. CDR1 is SNHLY and CDR2 is FYNNEI in the germline V gene. V lost 6 bases, J lost 0 bases, and 11 bases lay in between. This CDR3 region has 15 residues. The TCR was taken from a man younger than 35 in good health. The chain links TRBV2 to TRBJ2-2; the D is unclear. The specimen sequenced was memory CD4+ T cells sorted from blood. Regarding subset: CD45RA-negative fraction. CDR3 sequence: CASREQLANTGELFF. CDR3 bases: TGTGCCAGCAGGGAACAGCTCGCGAACACCGGGGAGCTGTTTTTT.